These T cell receptor beta chains were read from a single sample in a study of blood T cell repertoires in COVID-19. Generated by immunoSEQ multiplex PCR, the TCRdb table keeps only in-frame clones and is missing some. The repertoire consists of roughly 230,000 clones, with around 83% occurring once and the leading ten covering roughly 8.6%. Sequenced input: peripheral blood. The receptor source for this set is a man aged 40-55 years with active or convalescent COVID-19. The conserved cysteine and the conserved F or W are not part of the CDR3 here. D genes are given only for firm matches.

v_gene	d_gene	j_gene	CDR3aa
TRBV18	TRBD1	TRBJ2-6	ASSPTAVAAGGSGANVLT
TRBV7-9	TRBD1	TRBJ1-5	ASSQPSGTDQH
TRBV27	TRBD1	TRBJ1-6	ASSYPPGQGENSPLH
TRBV6-4	-	TRBJ1-2	ASSQGLNYGYT
TRBV29-1	TRBD2	TRBJ2-3	SVEIAGGQLYTQY
TRBV28	-	TRBJ1-4	ASSSPGAGEKLF
TRBV4-1	-	TRBJ1-1	ASSQEKRGVDTEAF
TRBV15	TRBD1	TRBJ2-5	ATSSSSGTGGRETQY
TRBV9	-	TRBJ1-2	ASAPGRVAYGYT
TRBV5-8	-	TRBJ1-2	ASRIQGRLSGYT
TRBV4-2	-	TRBJ2-4	ASSQLLDGGNIQY
TRBV9	-	TRBJ1-1	ASSVIEWTEAF
TRBV28	TRBD2	TRBJ2-7	ASSTNPGGRYEQY
TRBV7-9	-	TRBJ1-1	ASGVQGDTEAF
TRBV30	-	TRBJ1-1	AWSVLRGRNTEAF
TRBV5-4	TRBD1	TRBJ1-2	ASSLEGGRNYGYT
TRBV4-3	-	TRBJ2-1	ASSQSRLDREQF
TRBV28	TRBD1	TRBJ1-3	ASSSTGVEIGTIY
TRBV9	TRBD1	TRBJ2-2	ASSVFGQGSSGELF
TRBV19	-	TRBJ1-2	ASDPAGQKLSYGYT
TRBV6-6	TRBD1	TRBJ2-7	ATQGSYEQY
TRBV24-1	-	TRBJ1-2	ATSAGWGQGNGYT
TRBV27	TRBD1	TRBJ1-5	ASSLMGQYSNQPQH
TRBV10-3	-	TRBJ2-5	ASTFDRAQETQY
TRBV6-7	-	TRBJ2-3	ASSSRDTCTDTQY
TRBV2	TRBD1	TRBJ2-5	ASSPTRGLGETQY
TRBV6-5	TRBD1	TRBJ2-4	ASSLQGAVKNIQY
TRBV19	TRBD1	TRBJ1-6	ASSIDLGQGYSPLH
TRBV10-3	-	TRBJ2-4	AISESKGVAKNIQY
TRBV7-2	TRBD1	TRBJ1-2	ASSSTKRTGHNYGYT
TRBV12-3/TRBV12-4	TRBD1	TRBJ1-2	ASSPTGIYGYT
TRBV24-1	-	TRBJ2-2	ATSDRSRTNTGELF